The 20 T cell receptor beta chains listed next were all sequenced from one sample in a study of blood T cell repertoires in COVID-19. Repertoires were generated with immunoSEQ multiplex PCR, while TCRdb's copy carries only in-frame clones and drops some. This table holds more than 350,000 clones, roughly 84% found once. What was sequenced was PBMCs or T cells enriched from blood (not recorded which). These TCRs come from a woman younger than 30 who had been exposed to COVID-19.

V gene TRBV5-5 combines with J gene TRBJ1-2; D call uncertain. The CDR3 sequence is 14 residues long. Germline loops: CDR1 SGHKS, CDR2 YYEKEE (reference sequence). V was clipped by 1 base and J by 0 bases, with 7 bases between them. CDR3 region: CASSLSNTNYGYTF. The CDR3 DNA sequence: TGTGCCAGCAGCTTGTCAAACACTAACTATGGCTACACCTTC.

The chain has TRBV11-2 and TRBJ2-1, with 8 bases lining up with TRBD2. The CDR3 loop spans 15 amino acids. The trim removed 6 bases at V and 8 bases at J, leaving 12 bases unmatched. CDR1 is SGHAT and CDR2 is FQNNGV in the germline V gene. The CDR3 is CASRGLAGGRDEQFF. CDR3 sequence (DNA): TGTGCCAGCAGGGGCCTCGCGGGGGGTAGGGATGAGCAGTTCTTC.

This sequence joins TRBV4-3 and TRBJ2-3, with a weak D call TRBD1 (6 bases). Trimming removed 0 bases from V and 2 bases from J, with 12 bases in between. Germline V gene sequence: CDR1 LGHNA, CDR2 YSLEER. This CDR3 contains 16 residues. The CDR3 sequence is CASSQDHRATTDTQYF. CDR3 in DNA: TGCGCCAGCAGCCAAGACCACAGGGCCACCACAGATACGCAGTATTTT.

The chain recombines TRBV5-4 with TRBJ2-1, with 11 bases lining up with TRBD2. In germline, CDR1 is SGHNT, CDR2 YYREEE (reference sequence). V gave up 3 bases and J gave up 6 bases; unmatched junction bases: 8. This CDR3 region has 16 residues. CDR3 sequence (DNA): TGTGCCAGCAGCTCACTAGCGGGGGACGATCGCAATGAGCAGTTCTTC. Its translation: CASSSLAGDDRNEQFF.

The chain couples TRBV10-2 to TRBJ1-2, with D unclear. Trimming shortened V by 0 bases and J by 4 bases, and 9 bases separated the two germline ends. Germline assignment: CDR1 WSHSY and CDR2 SAAADI. The CDR3 is 14 amino acids. As DNA, the CDR3 is TGCGCCAGCAGTGAGTCCGATCTATCCTATGGCTACACCTTC. Translated, it gives CASSESDLSYGYTF.

This chain links TRBV6-1 with TRBJ1-4; D not resolved. Trimming took off 3 bases at V and 10 bases at J, with 12 bases between the two ends. This CDR3 contains 13 residues. Germline V lookup: CDR1 MNHNS, CDR2 SASEGT. The CDR3 is CASSDGVLGKLFF. The CDR3 nucleotides read TGTGCCAGCAGTGATGGAGTATTGGGAAAACTGTTTTTT.

The genes are TRBV7-9 and TRBJ2-3, with D uncertain. Trimming removed 5 bases from V and 4 bases from J, with 10 bases in between. Germline V CDR1 and CDR2: SEHNR, FQNEAQ (reference sequence). The CDR3 consists of 13 residues. The CDR3 loop is CASSLGWADTQYF. For the CDR3, the DNA is TGTGCCAGCAGCCTCGGGTGGGCAGATACGCAGTATTTT. The variable domain in full, with the rest retrieved from reference TRBV7-9 and TRBJ2-3, is DTGVSQNPRHKITKRGQNVTFRCDPISEHNRLYWYRQTLGQGPEFLTYFQNEAQLEKSRLLSDRFSAERPKGSFSTLEIQRTEQGDSAMYLCASSLGWADTQYFGPGTRLTVL.

The chain couples TRBV6-5 to TRBJ1-2, with 8 bases matching TRBD1. V dropped 0 bases and J dropped 4; count of bases not matched to a gene: 7. Germline CDR1 MNHEY, CDR2 SVGAGI. This CDR3 is 16 amino acids long. The CDR3 DNA follows: TGTGCCAGCAGTTACTCCGGACAGGGCAGCGTCTATGGCTACACCTTC. This encodes CASSYSGQGSVYGYTF.

V and J are TRBV2 and TRBJ2-1, with 15 nucleotides matching TRBD2. The CDR3 sequence is 16 residues long. CDR1 is SNHLY and CDR2 is FYNNEI in the germline V gene. Trimming cost V 4 bases and J 6 bases; bases outside gene matches: 4. As DNA, the CDR3 is TGTGCCAGCAGTGGGACTAGCGGGGGGGCAGGCAATGAGCAGTTCTTC. As protein: CASSGTSGGAGNEQFF.

This clone was seen a few times. The rearrangement links TRBV28 to TRBJ2-7, with D tentatively TRBD2 (6 bases). Germline-derived CDR1 and CDR2 are MDHEN and SYDVKM. The V end was cut by 2 bases, the J end by 0 bases, with 17 bases between. There are 17 residues in the CDR3. The CDR3 here is CASSLGLAGTLSYEQYF. The CDR3 DNA reads as TGTGCCAGCAGTTTAGGGCTGGCGGGAACCCTCTCCTACGAGCAGTACTTC.

In DNA, the CDR3 is TGTGCCAGCAGTTTTGGGGGGGTCAATCAGCCCCAGCATTTT. Protein sequence: CASSFGGVNQPQHF. This chain connects TRBV27 to TRBJ1-5; D is perhaps TRBD1 (5 bases). The CDR3 length is 14 residues. Trimming removed 3 bases at V and 3 bases at J, with 9 bases between. Germline V gene sequence: CDR1 MNHEY, CDR2 SMNVEV (reference sequence).

This sequence joins TRBV5-4 and TRBJ2-5; the D gene is possibly TRBD1 (6 bases). This CDR3 is 14 amino acids long. The germline CDR1 and CDR2 sequences are SGHNT and YYREEE (reference sequence). Trimming left V 6 bases short and J 4 bases short, with 16 bases between. The CDR3 reads CASTLQGPGETQYF. As DNA, the CDR3 is TGTGCCAGCACCCTACAGGGTCCTGGAGAGACCCAGTACTTC. Complete variable domain (other parts from reference TRBV5-4 and TRBJ2-5): ETGVTQSPTHLIKTRGQQVTLRCSSQSGHNTVSWYQQALGQGPQFIFQYYREEENGRGNFPPRFSGLQFPNYSSELNVNALELDDSALYLCASTLQGPGETQYFGPGTRLLVL.

The chain carries TRBV11-2 and TRBJ1-1; D unresolved. Germline V lookup: CDR1 SGHAT, CDR2 FQNNGV. Trimming removed 4 bases at V and 1 base at J, with 16 bases between. The CDR3 sequence is 16 residues long. The CDR3 here is CASSYSGISGNTEAFF. CDR3 sequence (DNA): TGTGCCAGCAGCTACTCGGGGATATCGGGGAACACTGAAGCTTTCTTT. Full variable domain (rest looked up from reference TRBV11-2 and TRBJ1-1): EAGVAQSPRYKIIEKRQSVAFWCNPISGHATLYWYQQILGQGPKLLIQFQNNGVVDDSQLPKDRFSAERLKGVDSTLKIQPAKLEDSAVYLCASSYSGISGNTEAFFGQGTRLTVV.

V gene TRBV7-2 combines with J gene TRBJ2-3; D gene ambiguous. V lost 4 bases and J 2 bases, leaving 10 bases between the germline ends. Germline CDR1 reads SGHTA; CDR2 reads FQGNSA. This CDR3 has 14 amino acids. CDR3 in amino acids: CASSYNRDTDTQYF. The CDR3 nucleotides are TGTGCCAGCAGCTACAACAGAGACACAGATACGCAGTATTTT.

This clone was observed a single time. V gene TRBV7-2 combines with J gene TRBJ2-5, with a possible D match to TRBD1 (5 bases). CDR3 length: 13 amino acids. The germline V gene has CDR1 SGHTA and CDR2 FQGNSA. The V end lost 7 bases, the J end lost 1 base, and 10 bases lay between the germline ends. In nucleotides, the CDR3 is TGTGCCAGCACAACCAGGGCCCAAGAGACCCAGTACTTC. As protein: CASTTRAQETQYF.

The rearrangement links TRBV7-2 to TRBJ1-2; D gene ambiguous. In germline, CDR1 is SGHTA, CDR2 FQGNSA. The V end was cut by 1 base, the J end by 4 bases, with 10 bases between. This CDR3 spans 14 amino acids. CDR3 DNA sequence: TGTGCCAGCAGCTTAGACCCGGGGTTCTATGGCTACACCTTC. Protein sequence: CASSLDPGFYGYTF.

This CDR3 reads CASSLSGTSGSWVTDTQYF. The CDR3 DNA sequence: TGTGCCAGCAGTTTATCTGGGACTAGCGGGAGTTGGGTAACAGATACGCAGTATTTT. V is TRBV27 and J is TRBJ2-3; 14 bases fit TRBD2. V trimming: 0 bases; J trimming: 3 bases; junction bases outside the gene matches: 8. CDR1 is MNHEY and CDR2 is SMNVEV in the germline V gene (reference sequence). The CDR3 is made up of 19 amino acids.

The chain uses TRBV28 and TRBJ1-3, with a weak D call TRBD1 (5 bases). The CDR3 consists of 13 residues. The germline V gene encodes CDR1 MDHEN and CDR2 SYDVKM. With 9 bases removed from V and 3 bases from J, the gap between germline ends came to 12 bases. CDR3 residues: CASSDRNGNTIYF. The CDR3 DNA sequence: TGTGCCAGTTCTGACAGAAATGGAAACACCATATATTTT.

The rearrangement joins TRBV5-4 to TRBJ2-5; perhaps TRBD2 as D (6 bases). V was cut by 3 bases and J by 6 bases, with 15 bases left in between. Germline V CDR1 and CDR2: SGHNT, YYREEE (reference sequence). The CDR3 has 14 amino acids. The CDR3 loop reads CASSSRTGVQTQYF. The CDR3 region has the DNA TGTGCCAGCAGCTCCCGGACGGGGGTTCAGACCCAGTACTTC.

The gene calls are TRBV7-4 and TRBJ2-5; 15 bases fit TRBD2. V shed 4 bases and J 5 bases; nucleotides not matched to a gene: 5. The CDR3 has 16 residues. CDR1 SGHVT and CDR2 SQSDAQ come from the germline V gene. CDR3 in amino acids: CASSSGLAGGRETQYF. The CDR3 DNA follows: TGTGCCAGCAGCTCAGGACTAGCGGGAGGGAGGGAGACCCAGTACTTC.